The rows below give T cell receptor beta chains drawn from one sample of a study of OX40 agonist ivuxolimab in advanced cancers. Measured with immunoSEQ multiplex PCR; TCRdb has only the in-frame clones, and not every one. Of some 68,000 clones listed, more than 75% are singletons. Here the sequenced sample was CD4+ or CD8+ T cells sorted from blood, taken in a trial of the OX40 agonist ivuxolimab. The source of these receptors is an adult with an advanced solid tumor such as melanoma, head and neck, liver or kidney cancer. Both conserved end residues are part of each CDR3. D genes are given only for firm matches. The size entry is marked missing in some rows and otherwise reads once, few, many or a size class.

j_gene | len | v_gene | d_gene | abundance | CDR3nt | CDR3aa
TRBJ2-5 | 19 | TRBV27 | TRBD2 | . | TGTGCCAGCAGTTCCCTCAGGACTAGCGGGGGGGCGGTGGGAGAGACCCAGTACTTC | CASSSLRTSGGAVGETQYF
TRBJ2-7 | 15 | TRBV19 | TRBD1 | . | TGTGCCAGTAGTCCCGGGACAGGGGGATCCCACGAGCAGTACTTC | CASSPGTGGSHEQYF
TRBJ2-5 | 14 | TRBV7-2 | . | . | TGTGCCAGCAGCTTAGGGGGGTGGAAAGAGACCCAGTACTTC | CASSLGGWKETQYF
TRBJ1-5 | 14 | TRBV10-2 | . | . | TGCGCCAGCTCGGCCAGCGATAGCAATCAGCCCCAGCATTTT | CASSASDSNQPQHF
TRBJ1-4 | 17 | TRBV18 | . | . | TGTGCCAGCTCACCTAATGTAGGGAGTTCAACTAATGAAAAACTGTTTTTT | CASSPNVGSSTNEKLFF
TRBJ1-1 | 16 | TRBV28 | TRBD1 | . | TGTGCCGAATCCCGGGGACAGGGGGGCATGAACACTGAAGCTTTCTTT | CAESRGQGGMNTEAFF
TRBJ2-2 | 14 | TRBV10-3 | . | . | TGTGCCATCATGGCACAGACGAACACCGGGGAGCTGTTTTTT | CAIMAQTNTGELFF
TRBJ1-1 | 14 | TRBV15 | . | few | TGTGCCACCAGCAGAGATCGAGAGGGGTGGGAAGCTTTCTTT | CATSRDREGWEAFF
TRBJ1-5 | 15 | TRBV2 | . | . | TGTGCCAGCAGTGAAGCCGATGGGGGCCCTCAGCCCCAGCATTTT | CASSEADGGPQPQHF
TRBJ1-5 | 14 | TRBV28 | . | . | TGTGCCAGCAGTTTAATAGGAAGAAATCAGCCCCAGCATTTT | CASSLIGRNQPQHF
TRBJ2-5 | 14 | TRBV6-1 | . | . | TGTGCCAGCAGTGAGGGAGGAGTACGAGAGACCCAGTACTTC | CASSEGGVRETQYF
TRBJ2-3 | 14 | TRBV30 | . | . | TGTGCCTTACGTACCGGGTCGACCACAGATACGCAGTATTTT | CALRTGSTTDTQYF
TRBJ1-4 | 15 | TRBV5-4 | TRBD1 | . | TGTGCCAGCAGCGGCGAACCAGGGGGAAAGGAAAAACTGTTTTTT | CASSGEPGGKEKLFF
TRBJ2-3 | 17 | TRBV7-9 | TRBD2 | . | TGTGCCAGCAGCTCACCTAGCGGGGGAGGTGGCACAGATACGCAGTATTTT | CASSSPSGGGGTDTQYF
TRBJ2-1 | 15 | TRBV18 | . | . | TGTGCCAGCTCACCTCCACCAGGGATTAGCGATGAGCAGTTCTTC | CASSPPPGISDEQFF
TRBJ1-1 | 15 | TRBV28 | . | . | TGTGCCAGCAATACCGTGGGGGGGGAATCACTTGAAGCTTTCTTT | CASNTVGGESLEAFF
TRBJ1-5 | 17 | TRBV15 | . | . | TGTGCCACCAGCAGACCCTACGCGAGGGGAAAGAATCAGCCCCAGCATTTT | CATSRPYARGKNQPQHF
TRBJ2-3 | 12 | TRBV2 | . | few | TGTGCCAGCAGTGAATCGGACCGCTCTCCATCTTTT | CASSESDRSPSF
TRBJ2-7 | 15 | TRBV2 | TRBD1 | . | TGTGCCAGCAGTAACCCGGGACAGGGCTCCTACGAGCAGTACTTC | CASSNPGQGSYEQYF
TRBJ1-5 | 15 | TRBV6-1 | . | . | TGTGCCAGCAGTGAAGCGCCAGGGAACGCTCAGCCCCAGCATTTT | CASSEAPGNAQPQHF
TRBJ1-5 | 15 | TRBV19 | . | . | TGTGCCAGTAATCTTGACTCCGGAACGGGTCAGCCCCAGCATTTT | CASNLDSGTGQPQHF
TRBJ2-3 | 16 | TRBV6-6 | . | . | TGTGCCAGCAGTTATTCAAGGGGCACGATGGCAGATACGCAGTATTTT | CASSYSRGTMADTQYF
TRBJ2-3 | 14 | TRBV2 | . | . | TGTGCCAGCAGGATGACTAGTATTGCAGATACGCAGTATTTT | CASRMTSIADTQYF
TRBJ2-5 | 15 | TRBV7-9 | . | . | TGTGCCAGCAGCTTAGGAGCGGTGTTTGAGGAGACCCAGTACTTC | CASSLGAVFEETQYF
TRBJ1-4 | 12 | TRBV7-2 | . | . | TGTGCCAGCAGCTTAGACTCGGAAAAACTGTTTTTT | CASSLDSEKLFF
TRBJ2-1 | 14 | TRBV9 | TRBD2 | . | TGTGCCAGCACGCCGGGGGGCTCCTACAATGAGCAGTTCTTC | CASTPGGSYNEQFF
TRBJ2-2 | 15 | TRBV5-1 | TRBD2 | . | TGCGCCAGCAGCCCTACTAGCGGGAGTACCGGGGAGCTGTTTTTT | CASSPTSGSTGELFF
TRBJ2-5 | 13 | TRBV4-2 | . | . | TGTGCCAGCAGCTCATCGGAAGAGGAGACCCAGTACTTC | CASSSSEEETQYF
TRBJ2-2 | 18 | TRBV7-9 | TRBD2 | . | TGTGCCAGCAGCCGCCGACTAGCGGGGGCCCTTAACACCGGGGAGCTGTTTTTT | CASSRRLAGALNTGELFF
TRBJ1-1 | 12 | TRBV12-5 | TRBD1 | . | TGTGCTAGTGGTTTGGGACAGGGTTCAGCTTTCTTT | CASGLGQGSAFF
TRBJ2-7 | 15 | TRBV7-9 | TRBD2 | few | TGTGCCAGCAGTCCCGCGGGGGGCCGTGGTCTCGAGCAGTACTTC | CASSPAGGRGLEQYF
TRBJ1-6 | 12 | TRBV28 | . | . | TGTGCCAGCACTATCAATAATTCACCCCTCCACTTT | CASTINNSPLHF
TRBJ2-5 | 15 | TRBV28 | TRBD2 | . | TGTGCCAGCGGGCCCGGGACTAGTGGTTTGAAGACCCAGTACTTC | CASGPGTSGLKTQYF
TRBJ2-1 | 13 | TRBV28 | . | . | TGTGCCAGCAGTTTAATCCCCAGTATGGGGAAGGTCTTC | CASSLIPSMGKVF
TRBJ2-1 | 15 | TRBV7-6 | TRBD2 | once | TGTGCCAGCAGCAGGGGACTAGCGCAGTACAATGAGCAGTTCTTC | CASSRGLAQYNEQFF
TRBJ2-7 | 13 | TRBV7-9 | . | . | TGTGCACCCGGCCCAGGGAGGACCTACGAGCAGTACTTC | CAPGPGRTYEQYF
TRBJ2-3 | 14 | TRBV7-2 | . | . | TGTGCCAGCAGCTTGGGCCAGGGTACAGATACGCAGTATTTT | CASSLGQGTDTQYF
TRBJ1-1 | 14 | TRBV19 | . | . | TGTGCCAGTAGTAGGGCAGTCATGAACACTGAAGCTTTCTTT | CASSRAVMNTEAFF
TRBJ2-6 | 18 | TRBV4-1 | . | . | TGCGCCAGCAGCCAAGATGTGGGGCTATACTCTGGGGCCAACGTCCTGACTTTC | CASSQDVGLYSGANVLTF
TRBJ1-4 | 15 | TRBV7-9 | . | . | TGTGCCAGCAGCCGCCGGGACGGCCGTAATGAAAAACTGTTTTTT | CASSRRDGRNEKLFF
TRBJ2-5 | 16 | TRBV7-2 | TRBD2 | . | TGTGCCAGCAGCCGCGGCCGGGAGCGGGGGTTCGAGACCCAGTACTTC | CASSRGRERGFETQYF
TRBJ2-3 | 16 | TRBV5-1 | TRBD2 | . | TGCGCCAGCAGCGACCTGGGACTAGCGGGAGCCGATACGCAGTATTTT | CASSDLGLAGADTQYF
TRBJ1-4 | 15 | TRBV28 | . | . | TGTGCCAGCAGTTTAGAAGGGGTAGGGAAGGAAAAACTGTTTTTT | CASSLEGVGKEKLFF
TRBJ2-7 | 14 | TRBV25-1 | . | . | TGTGCCAGCAGTGAATTGGGGAAAGGATCCGAGCAGTACTTC | CASSELGKGSEQYF
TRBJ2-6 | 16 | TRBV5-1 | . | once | TGCGCCAGCAGCTCCCGAATAGGGTCTGGGGCCAACGTCCTGACTTTC | CASSSRIGSGANVLTF
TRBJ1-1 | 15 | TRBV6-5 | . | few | TGTGCCAGCAGTGCTACTGGAACTAAGAACACTGAAGCTTTCTTT | CASSATGTKNTEAFF
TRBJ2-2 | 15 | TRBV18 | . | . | TGTGCCAGCTCACCACCACGACCGAACACCGGGGAGCTGTTTTTT | CASSPPRPNTGELFF
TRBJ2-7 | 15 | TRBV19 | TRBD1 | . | TGTGCCAGTAGTATCGCGGACAGGGGCTCCTACGAGCAGTACTTC | CASSIADRGSYEQYF
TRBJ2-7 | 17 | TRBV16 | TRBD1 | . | TGTGCCAGCAGCCAGTCACCGGGACAGGGTTTCTCCTACGAGCAGTACTTC | CASSQSPGQGFSYEQYF